The next 24 T cell receptor beta chains were all read from a single sample in a study of regulatory T cells in long-lasting Graves disease. As to time point: newly diagnosed GD, antithyroid drugs for less than 3 months. TCR sequences were obtained from RNA taken from PBMCs. Building of the TCR beta libraries involved iRepertoire HTBI primers and Arm-PCR of CDR3 regions. TCRdb re-called the multiplex PCR reads through MiXCR, storing one row per CDR3 protein. Of about 440,000 distinct CDR3 sequences in the sample, 15% were seen once. The sample was also reused in another study, on T cells in Graves' hyperthyroidism and ophthalmopathy.

The sequenced sample was peripheral blood mononuclear cells (PBMCs), obtained at new diagnosis, from a patient treated with antithyroid drugs. These receptors came from a woman in her thirties with Graves disease.

V usage is TRBV30 and J usage is TRBJ2-1; D is perhaps TRBD2 (5 bases). V was clipped by 6 bases and J by 3 bases, with 15 bases between them. This CDR3 has 14 amino acids. Germline V CDR1 and CDR2: GTSNPN, SVGIG (reference sequence). The DNA of the CDR3 is TGTGCCTGCACACTAGGGATGGGCTACAATGAGCAGTTCTTC. Translation: CACTLGMGYNEQFF.

The chain uses TRBV20-1 and TRBJ2-7; 8 bases map to TRBD2. There are 16 residues in the CDR3. V trimming: 0 bases; J trimming: 1 base; junction bases outside the gene matches: 8. The germline V gene has CDR1 DFQATT and CDR2 SNEGSKA (reference sequence). Here the CDR3 DNA reads TGCAGTGCTAGAGATTACCGGGAGGGCCTATCCTACGAGCAGTACTTC. It codes for CSARDYREGLSYEQYF.

This chain links TRBV29-1 with TRBJ2-3; 7 bases map to TRBD2. CDR1 is SQVTM and CDR2 is ANQGSEA in the germline V gene. CDR3 length: 12 residues. After removal of 4 bases from V and 6 bases from J, the junction contained 4 bases not matched to a gene. CDR3 protein: CSVAVGGDTQYF. In DNA form, the CDR3 reads TGCAGCGTTGCCGTGGGAGGGGATACGCAGTATTTT.

As regards this clonotype: Just one base apart from a much larger clone, this may be a read error. V usage is TRBV24-1 and J usage is TRBJ2-1; TRBD1 agrees at 9 bases. This CDR3 is 16 amino acids long. Germline CDR1 and CDR2: KGHDR and SFDVKD. The CDR3 nucleotides are TGTGCCGCCAGTGACTCGGGACAGGGAACTTACAATGAGCAGTTCTTC. This sequence encodes CAASDSGQGTYNEQFF.

This clonotype was detected ten times or more. The CDR3, as DNA: TGTGCCAGCAGGACAAGCGCCGGGGGCGCGAAGAGACCCCAGTACTTC. The encoded protein is CASRTSAGGAKRPQYF. The genes are TRBV11-2 and TRBJ2-1, with D possibly being TRBD1 or TRBD2 (6 bases each). The J call is doubtful: the DNA matches TRBJ2-5 better. This CDR3 spans 16 amino acids. Per germline, CDR1 SGHAT and CDR2 FQNNGV.

The chain uses TRBV9 and TRBJ2-2; D is undetermined. There are 10 residues in the CDR3. The germline V gene encodes CDR1 SGDLS and CDR2 YYNGEE. Deletions cut 7 bases from V and 7 bases from J, with 5 bases between. CDR3 region: CASGVGELFF. CDR3 nucleotides: TGTGCCAGCGGAGTCGGGGAGCTGTTTTTT. Full variable domain (outside the CDR3, taken from reference TRBV9 and TRBJ2-2): DSGVTQTPKHLITATGQRVTLRCSPRSGDLSVYWYQQSLDQGLQFLIQYYNGEERAKGNILERFSAQQFPDLHSELNLSSLELGDSALYFCASGVGELFFGEGSRLTVL.

The chain uses TRBV6-2 or TRBV6-3 and TRBJ1-5; the D is unclear. CDR1 is MNHEY, CDR2 SVGEGT, per germline. The CDR3 consists of 16 residues. V lost 4 bases and J lost 2, with 15 bases in between. CDR3 bases: TGTGCCAGCAGTTTCGGGTGGCGTTCAGGCAATCAGCCCCAGCATTTT. This sequence encodes CASSFGWRSGNQPQHF.

This chain links TRBV24-1 with TRBJ2-2, with TRBD1 as a possible D gene (5 bases). The CDR3 is 17 amino acids. The V end was cut by 2 bases, the J end by 1 base, with 13 bases between. CDR1 and CDR2 (germline): KGHDR, SFDVKD. The CDR3 DNA reads TGTGCCACCAGTGATTCGACCGGAACAGGGAACACCGGGGAGCTGTTTTTT. This sequence encodes CATSDSTGTGNTGELFF.

Note on this clonotype: The CDR3 does not close with the conserved phenylalanine or tryptophan, likely indicating a read error. This chain links TRBV27 with TRBJ2-5; maybe TRBD2 (6 bases). Trimming removed 5 bases at V and 2 bases at J, with 24 bases between. Germline V gives CDR1 MNHEY, CDR2 SMNVEV (reference sequence). The CDR3 runs 18 residues. DNA of the CDR3: TGTGCCAGCAGTCTAGCTCCCCCCAGGGACTTACTACAAGAGACCCAGTACCTC. Its translation is CASSLAPPRDLLQETQYL.

This clonotype was recorded at least ten times. The genes are TRBV18 and TRBJ1-4, with TRBD1 matching 7 bases. CDR3 length: 16 amino acids. In germline, CDR1 is KGHSH, CDR2 LQKENI. Trimming took 3 bases from V and 3 from J; bases not matched to a gene: 7. CDR3 sequence reads: CASSPATGRSNEKLFF. The CDR3 DNA reads as TGTGCCAGCTCACCGGCGACAGGGAGGTCTAATGAAAAACTGTTTTTT.

There are many counts of this clonotype. The rearrangement joins TRBV11-2 to TRBJ2-1; 9 positions match TRBD1. Germline CDR1 SGHAT, CDR2 FQNNGV. The J segment lost 8 bases and the V segment lost 4 bases, leaving 3 bases of the junction unmatched. The CDR3 length is 13 residues. The CDR3 DNA is TGTGCCAGCAGCTCGGGACAGGGCGATGAGCAGTTCTTC. Amino acids: CASSSGQGDEQFF.

On this clonotype itself: Since a much larger clone is just one base distant, this may be a read error. No conserved phenylalanine or tryptophan is present at the end of the CDR3, so a read error is the likely explanation. The chain carries TRBV2 and TRBJ2-5; TRBD2 is a possible D gene (5 bases). This CDR3 has 13 residues. CDR1 is SNHLY and CDR2 is FYNNEI in the germline V gene. Trimming shortened V by 8 bases and J by 4 bases, and 14 bases separated the two germline ends. This chain's CDR3 is CASLGGAGETQYS. The CDR3 DNA reads TGTGCCAGCCTAGGAGGTGCCGGAGAGACCCAGTACTCC.

This clonotype was seen ten or more times. The V and J genes are TRBV27 and TRBJ1-5, with 8 bases matching TRBD1. The CDR3 runs to 14 residues. Germline V CDR1 and CDR2: MNHEY, SMNVEV (reference sequence). J gave up 1 base and V 5 bases, and 1 base lay outside the gene matches. Here the CDR3 DNA reads TGTGCCAGCAGTGGGGACAGGAGCAATCAGCCCCAGCATTTT. Its translation is CASSGDRSNQPQHF.

The chain couples TRBV6-1 to TRBJ1-2; D unresolved. V gave up 7 bases and J gave up 2 bases, with 23 bases separating them. Germline V gene sequence: CDR1 MNHNS, CDR2 SASEGT. This CDR3 comprises 17 residues. The CDR3 loop is CASTPTSGRANNYGYTF. The CDR3, as DNA: TGTGCCAGCACCCCCACGTCGGGGAGAGCTAACAACTATGGCTACACCTTC.

This clonotype has a count of ten or more. The chain couples TRBV2 to TRBJ1-5; TRBD1 agrees at 7 bases. The J segment lost 3 bases and the V segment lost 10 bases, leaving 9 bases of the junction unmatched. Germline loops: CDR1 SNHLY, CDR2 FYNNEI. The CDR3 sequence is 14 residues long. The CDR3 DNA reads as TGTGCCACAGCAGACAGGGAACTCAATCAGCCCCAGCATTTT. Translated: CATADRELNQPQHF.

This clonotype was seen at least ten times. This chain connects TRBV11-2 to TRBJ1-3; no reliable D call. This CDR3 spans 15 amino acids. The ends were cut back, 2 bases at V and 0 bases at J, with 8 bases in the middle. Germline CDR1 and CDR2: SGHAT and FQNNGV. CDR3 region: CASSLSTSSGNTIYF. CDR3 in DNA: TGTGCCAGCAGCTTATCCACATCCTCTGGAAACACCATATATTTT.

This clonotype occurred many times. The chain joins TRBV12-3 or TRBV12-4 to TRBJ1-1, with TRBD1 as a possible D gene (5 bases). This CDR3 spans 13 amino acids. V gave up 3 bases and J gave up 7 bases, with 12 bases separating them. CDR3 in DNA: TGTGCCAGCAGTTTGTATTCTGACAGTGAAGCTTTCTTT. Protein: CASSLYSDSEAFF.

The V call is TRBV19, the J call TRBJ2-5; D gene ambiguous. The V end was cut by 3 bases, the J end by 2 bases, with 7 bases between. The V gene's germline CDR1 is LNHDA and CDR2 SQIVND (reference sequence). This CDR3 is 13 amino acids long. As DNA, the CDR3 is TGTGCCAGTAGTATGGATGCACAAGAGACCCAGTACTTC. Protein product: CASSMDAQETQYF. The whole variable domain, remainder taken from reference TRBV19 and TRBJ2-5, is DGGITQSPKYLFRKEGQNVTLSCEQNLNHDAMYWYRQDPGQGLRLIYYSQIVNDFQKGDIAEGYSVSREKKESFPLTVTSAQKNPTAFYLCASSMDAQETQYFGPGTRLLVL.

This rearrangement joins TRBV19 to TRBJ1-5, with D hard to call. The germline gives CDR1 LNHDA, CDR2 SQIVND (reference sequence). The CDR3 contains 14 residues. Trimming stripped 4 bases from V and 4 bases from J, with 11 bases between. The CDR3 here is CASSTYEANQPQHF. The CDR3, as DNA: TGTGCCAGTAGTACCTACGAGGCAAATCAGCCCCAGCATTTT.

The chain recombines TRBV15 with TRBJ2-6; D tentatively reads TRBD1 or TRBD2 (7 bases each). Germline V gene sequence: CDR1 LNHNV, CDR2 YYDKDF (reference sequence). V lost 4 bases, J lost 2 bases, and 15 bases lay in between. The CDR3 is made up of 17 amino acids. The CDR3 loop is CATSMGGTDAGANVLTF. CDR3 nucleotide sequence: TGTGCCACCAGCATGGGGGGGACAGACGCTGGGGCCAACGTCCTGACTTTC.

This clonotype was detected many times. The chain joins TRBV20-1 to TRBJ2-7; 8 bases are shared with TRBD2. Germline-derived CDR1 and CDR2 are DFQATT and SNEGSKA (reference sequence). This CDR3 has 16 amino acids. V trimming: 1 base; J trimming: 6 bases; junction bases outside the gene matches: 14. CDR3 DNA: TGCAGTGCTAGAGTCCCCGCAGGCGGGAGGTCAGGCGAGCAGTACTTC. Translating gives CSARVPAGGRSGEQYF.

The chain uses TRBV20-1 and TRBJ2-2, with 8 bases that match TRBD2. Trimming removed 2 bases from V and 8 bases from J; junction bases left unmatched: 13. Germline CDR1 is DFQATT and CDR2 is SNEGSKA (reference sequence). The CDR3 consists of 16 residues. The CDR3 region has the DNA TGCAGTGCTAGACCAAGCGGGAGCCCCAGGTTGGGGGAGCTGTTTTTT. Amino acid sequence: CSARPSGSPRLGELFF.

This clonotype has ten or more counts. The rearrangement links TRBV7-9 to TRBJ2-7; tentatively, D is TRBD1 (5 bases). Trimming left V 0 bases short and J 0 bases short, with 15 bases between. Germline V gene sequence: CDR1 SEHNR, CDR2 FQNEAQ (reference sequence). This CDR3 contains 17 residues. CDR3: CASSLASLDTFSYEQYF. The CDR3 nucleotides are TGTGCCAGCAGCTTAGCCTCCCTGGACACCTTCTCCTACGAGCAGTACTTC.

The sample holds many counts of this clonotype. The J gene is TRBJ2-5, the V gene TRBV7-6; 8 nucleotides match TRBD2. The junction had 2 bases not matched to a gene; V was cut back by 6 bases and J by 5 bases. The CDR3 has 12 residues. Germline V lookup: CDR1 SGHVS, CDR2 FNYEAQ. The CDR3, as DNA: TGTGCCAGCAGTACTAGCGGCGAGACCCAGTACTTC. It is translated as CASSTSGETQYF.